The entry that follows covers one T cell receptor (beta chain) sequence. Antigen specificity is unknown. The CDR3 sequence is 14 residues long. Germline loops: CDR1 SGHTS, CDR2 YDEGEE. J lost 6 bases, V lost 7 bases, and 8 bases had no gene match. Authors of the study amplified TCR beta CDR3 regions from RNA transcripts. First-round RT-PCR with HTBI primers amplified the TCR CDR3 region. One entry per CDR3 protein results from TCRdb running MiXCR on the multiplex PCR reads. The data hold fewer than 250,000 distinct CDR3 sequences, with roughly 17% observed a single time. The PBMCs had their origin in 10 ml of fresh peripheral blood. These data are taken from a study of T cells in Graves' hyperthyroidism and ophthalmopathy. Study at large: Upon initial diagnosis and before any treatment, peripheral blood was collected.

Overall study findings and caveats: Before onset, ophthalmopathy was predicted by the model a median about six months earlier. Ophthalmopathy was told apart from stable hyperthyroidism by a 13 V-J model.

The material sequenced was blood. The sequence derives from a man aged 50 or older with Graves' hyperthyroidism. This rearrangement joins TRBV5-8 to TRBJ2-1, with 9 nucleotides matching TRBD2. The CDR3 reads CASPSAGGLNEQFF. For the CDR3, the DNA is TGTGCCAGCCCCAGTGCGGGAGGGCTCAATGAGCAGTTCTTC.